Ten or more counts support the clone carrying this TCR beta chain. The germline V and J ends were trimmed by 3 bases and 7 bases, with 15 bases remaining between them. There are 15 residues in the CDR3. The record originates from a study of identical twins. MiXCR, applied by TCRdb to the 5' RACE reads, yields one record per CDR3 protein. The data show 200,000 to 250,000 distinct CDR3 sequences, approximately 7% seen once. The data also belong to a second study, concerning yellow fever vaccine responses in identical twins.

The chain joins TRBV12-3 or TRBV12-4 to TRBJ2-2; D assignment may be TRBD1 or TRBD2 (6 bases each). The sequencing input was memory (CD45RO+) T cells sorted from blood. This TCR came from a woman between 18 and 29 years old in good health. The CDR3 loop is CASSFKSEGGGELFF. The CDR3 nucleotides are TGTGCCAGCAGTTTTAAGAGCGAGGGGGGCGGGGAGCTGTTTTTT.